These T cell receptor beta chains were read from a single sample in a study of OX40 agonist ivuxolimab in advanced cancers. Data came from immunoSEQ multiplex PCR; TCRdb stores just in-frame clones and leaves some out. The sample includes 68,000 or so clones, about 82% seen only once; the top ten take approximately 10%. Here the sequenced sample was CD4+ or CD8+ T cells sorted from blood, taken in a trial of the OX40 agonist ivuxolimab. The receptors here all came from an adult with an advanced solid tumor such as melanoma, head and neck, liver or kidney cancer. CDR3s include the opening cysteine and the closing phenylalanine or tryptophan. The order of the fields is J gene, V gene, clone size, D gene, CDR3 DNA, CDR3 protein. A D gene is named only where the DNA matches it firmly. Expanded clones get a size class; other rows say once, few or many, or leave the size out.

j_gene: TRBJ2-5; v_gene: TRBV19; abundance: once; d_gene: TRBD1; CDR3nt: TGTGCCAGTAGTAGGGTACAGGGGTGGGGAGAGACCCAGTACTTC; CDR3aa: CASSRVQGWGETQYF
j_gene: TRBJ1-1; v_gene: TRBV5-6; abundance: .; d_gene: .; CDR3nt: TGTGCCAGCAGCTTAATCGGGGAAACTGAAGCTTTCTTT; CDR3aa: CASSLIGETEAFF
j_gene: TRBJ2-5; v_gene: TRBV12-5; abundance: .; d_gene: .; CDR3nt: TGTGCTAGTGGTTTAAGGACGTCCGAAGAGACCCAGTACTTC; CDR3aa: CASGLRTSEETQYF
j_gene: TRBJ2-3; v_gene: TRBV11-2; abundance: few; d_gene: .; CDR3nt: TGTGCCAGCAGCTTAACAGCTAGCACAGATACGCAGTATTTT; CDR3aa: CASSLTASTDTQYF
j_gene: TRBJ1-2; v_gene: TRBV19; abundance: .; d_gene: .; CDR3nt: TGTGCCAGTAGCCTCGTTCTAGGGACCCACTATGGCTACACCTTC; CDR3aa: CASSLVLGTHYGYTF
j_gene: TRBJ2-1; v_gene: TRBV13; abundance: .; d_gene: TRBD1; CDR3nt: TGTGCCAGCAGACCCCGGGACAGGGCGTACAATGAGCAGTTCTTC; CDR3aa: CASRPRDRAYNEQFF
j_gene: TRBJ2-3; v_gene: TRBV7-9; abundance: .; d_gene: .; CDR3nt: TGTGCCAGCAGCTTAGGGTTAGGTGCTAGCCGCACAGATACGCAGTATTTT; CDR3aa: CASSLGLGASRTDTQYF
j_gene: TRBJ1-2; v_gene: TRBV5-1; abundance: .; d_gene: .; CDR3nt: TGCGCCAGCAGCTTGGTTTCAGGGGCTGACTACACCTTC; CDR3aa: CASSLVSGADYTF
j_gene: TRBJ1-3; v_gene: TRBV15; abundance: once; d_gene: .; CDR3nt: TGTGCCACCAGTTATATCCCTGGGACTATCGGCCCCATATATTTT; CDR3aa: CATSYIPGTIGPIYF
j_gene: TRBJ2-3; v_gene: TRBV10-3; abundance: .; d_gene: TRBD2; CDR3nt: TGTGCCATCAGTGAGCCCTACGGACTAGCGGGTAGAACAGATACGCAGTATTTT; CDR3aa: CAISEPYGLAGRTDTQYF
j_gene: TRBJ2-2; v_gene: TRBV28; abundance: .; d_gene: .; CDR3nt: TGTGGGTCCGGGGACACCGGGGAGCTGTTTTTT; CDR3aa: CGSGDTGELFF
j_gene: TRBJ1-5; v_gene: TRBV28; abundance: .; d_gene: .; CDR3nt: TGTGCCAGCAGTATCCCGGCGGGGATTGAGGGCCAGCCCCAGCATTTT; CDR3aa: CASSIPAGIEGQPQHF
j_gene: TRBJ1-3; v_gene: TRBV6-5; abundance: .; d_gene: .; CDR3nt: TGTGCCAGCAGTTACTCGGGCAGTGGAAACACCATATATTTT; CDR3aa: CASSYSGSGNTIYF
j_gene: TRBJ1-1; v_gene: TRBV2; abundance: .; d_gene: .; CDR3nt: TGTGCCAGCGGAACACAGGCGAACACTGAAGCTTTCTTT; CDR3aa: CASGTQANTEAFF
j_gene: TRBJ2-6; v_gene: TRBV7-3; abundance: .; d_gene: TRBD2; CDR3nt: TGTGCCAGCAGCGTAGCGGGGGCCCTCTCTGGGGCCAACGTCCTGACTTTC; CDR3aa: CASSVAGALSGANVLTF
j_gene: TRBJ2-3; v_gene: TRBV5-1; abundance: .; d_gene: .; CDR3nt: TGCGCCAGCAGCTTAGCGGATTTCACAGATACGCAGTATTTT; CDR3aa: CASSLADFTDTQYF
j_gene: TRBJ2-1; v_gene: TRBV2; abundance: few; d_gene: TRBD2; CDR3nt: TGTGCCAGCAGTCCGGGACTAGCGGGAGAGTACAATGAGCAGTTCTTC; CDR3aa: CASSPGLAGEYNEQFF
j_gene: TRBJ2-3; v_gene: TRBV11-2; abundance: .; d_gene: TRBD2; CDR3nt: TGTGCCAGCAGCTCAGGACTAGCAGGCACAGATACGCAGTATTTT; CDR3aa: CASSSGLAGTDTQYF
j_gene: TRBJ2-1; v_gene: TRBV14; abundance: .; d_gene: .; CDR3nt: TGTGCCAGCAGCCAAGATAGGTACCGGGGTGAGCAGTTCTTC; CDR3aa: CASSQDRYRGEQFF
j_gene: TRBJ2-7; v_gene: TRBV13; abundance: .; d_gene: TRBD1; CDR3nt: TGTGCCAGCAGCTCCTCAGGACAGGGGATCTACGAGCAGTACTTC; CDR3aa: CASSSSGQGIYEQYF
j_gene: TRBJ2-2; v_gene: TRBV2; abundance: .; d_gene: .; CDR3nt: TGTGCCAGCAGTCCCTTACCAGGGCCCGGGGAGCTGTTTTTT; CDR3aa: CASSPLPGPGELFF
j_gene: TRBJ2-3; v_gene: TRBV7-8; abundance: .; d_gene: .; CDR3nt: TGTGCCAGCACCCCCCCTTGGCGGGGCACAGATACGCAGTATTTT; CDR3aa: CASTPPWRGTDTQYF
j_gene: TRBJ2-5; v_gene: TRBV6-5; abundance: .; d_gene: .; CDR3nt: TGTGCCAGCAAGGAAGGGAGTGGCGAGACCCAGTACTTC; CDR3aa: CASKEGSGETQYF